This T cell receptor (beta chain) originates from a study of neurological immune-mediated disorders. CDR1 and CDR2 from the germline V gene are SQVTM and ANQGSEA. The CDR3 totals 11 residues. Between the trimmed V and J ends, which lost 5 bases and 1 base, there was a span of 6 bases. This clonotype was seen repeatedly, ten times or more. TCRdb re-analysed the 5' RACE reads in MiXCR, keeping a single row per CDR3 protein. The sample lists some 120,000 distinct CDR3 sequences; roughly 3.2% were seen once. The receptor was derived from a woman in her 30s with multiple sclerosis. The sample was PBMCs. V gene TRBV29-1 combines with J gene TRBJ2-7; D is uncertain. CDR3 sequence reads: CSVLTSYEQYF. CDR3 nucleotides: TGCAGCGTTCTGACATCCTACGAGCAGTACTTC.